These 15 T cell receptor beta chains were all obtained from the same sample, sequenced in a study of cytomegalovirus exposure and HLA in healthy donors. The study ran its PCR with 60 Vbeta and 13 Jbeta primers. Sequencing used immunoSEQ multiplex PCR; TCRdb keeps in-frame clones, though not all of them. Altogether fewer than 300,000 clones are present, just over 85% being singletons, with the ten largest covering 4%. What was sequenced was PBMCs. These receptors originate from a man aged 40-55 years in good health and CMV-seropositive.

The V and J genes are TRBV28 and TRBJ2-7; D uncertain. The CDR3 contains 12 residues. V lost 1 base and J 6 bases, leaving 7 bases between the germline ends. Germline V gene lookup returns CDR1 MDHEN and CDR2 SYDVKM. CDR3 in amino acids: CASSLSSLEQYF. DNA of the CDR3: TGTGCCAGCAGTTTATCGTCTCTCGAGCAGTACTTC.

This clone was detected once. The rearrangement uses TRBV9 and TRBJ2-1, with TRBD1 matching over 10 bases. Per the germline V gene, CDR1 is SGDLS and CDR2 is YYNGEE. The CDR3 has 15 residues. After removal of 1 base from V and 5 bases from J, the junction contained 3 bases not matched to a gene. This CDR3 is CASSVTGQGNNEQFF. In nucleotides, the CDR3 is TGTGCCAGCAGCGTAACGGGACAGGGGAACAATGAGCAGTTCTTC.

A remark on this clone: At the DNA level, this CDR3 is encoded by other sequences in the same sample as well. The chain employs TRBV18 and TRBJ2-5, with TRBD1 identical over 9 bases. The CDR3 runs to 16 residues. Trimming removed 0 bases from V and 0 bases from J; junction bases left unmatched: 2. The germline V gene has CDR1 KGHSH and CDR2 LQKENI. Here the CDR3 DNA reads TGTGCCAGCTCACCACCGACAGGGGGGTACCAAGAGACCCAGTACTTC. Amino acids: CASSPPTGGYQETQYF. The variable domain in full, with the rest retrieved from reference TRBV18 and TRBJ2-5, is NAGVMQNPRHLVRRRGQEARLRCSPMKGHSHVYWYRQLPEEGLKFMVYLQKENIIDESGMPKERFSAEFPKEGPSILRIQQVVRGDSAAYFCASSPPTGGYQETQYFGPGTRLLVL.

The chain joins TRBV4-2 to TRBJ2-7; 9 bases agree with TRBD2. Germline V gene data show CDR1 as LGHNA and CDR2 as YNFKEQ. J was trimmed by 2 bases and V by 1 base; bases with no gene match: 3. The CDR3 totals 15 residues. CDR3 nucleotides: TGTGCCAGCAGCCAAGGGCAGCGGGAGGCCTACGAGCAGTACTTC. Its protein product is CASSQGQREAYEQYF.

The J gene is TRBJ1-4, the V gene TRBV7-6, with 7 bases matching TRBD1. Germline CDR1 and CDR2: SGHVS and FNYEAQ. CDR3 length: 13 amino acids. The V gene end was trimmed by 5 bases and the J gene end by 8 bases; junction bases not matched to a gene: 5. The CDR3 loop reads CASSQGQEEKLFF. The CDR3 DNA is TGTGCCAGCAGCCAAGGACAGGAAGAAAAACTGTTTTTT.

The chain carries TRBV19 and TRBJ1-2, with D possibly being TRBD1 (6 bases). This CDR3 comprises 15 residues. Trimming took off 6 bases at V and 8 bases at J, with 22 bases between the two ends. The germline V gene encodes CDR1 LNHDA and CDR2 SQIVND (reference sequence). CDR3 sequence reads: CASSPGHTIRHGYTF. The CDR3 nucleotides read TGTGCCAGTAGCCCGGGACACACAATCAGACACGGCTACACCTTC.

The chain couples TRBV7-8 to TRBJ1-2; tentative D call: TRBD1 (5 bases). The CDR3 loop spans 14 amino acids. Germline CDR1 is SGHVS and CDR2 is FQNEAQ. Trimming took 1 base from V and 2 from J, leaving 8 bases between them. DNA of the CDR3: TGTGCCAGCAGCTTAGAGGAGGGGAACTATGGCTACACCTTC. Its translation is CASSLEEGNYGYTF.

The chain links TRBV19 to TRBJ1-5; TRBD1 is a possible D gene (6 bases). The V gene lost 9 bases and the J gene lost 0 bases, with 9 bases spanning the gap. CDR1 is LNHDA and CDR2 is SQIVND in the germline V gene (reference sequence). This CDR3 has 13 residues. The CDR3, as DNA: TGTGCCAGCAGGACAGCTAGCAATCAGCCCCAGCATTTT. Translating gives CASRTASNQPQHF.

The CDR3 reads CASSFRTEETQYF. CDR3 coding DNA: TGTGCCAGCAGTTTTCGGACAGAAGAGACCCAGTACTTC. V gene TRBV27 combines with J gene TRBJ2-5; possibly TRBD1 for D (6 bases). Per germline, CDR1 MNHEY and CDR2 SMNVEV (reference sequence). Trimming shortened V by 3 bases and J by 3 bases, and 8 bases separated the two germline ends. This CDR3 region has 13 residues.

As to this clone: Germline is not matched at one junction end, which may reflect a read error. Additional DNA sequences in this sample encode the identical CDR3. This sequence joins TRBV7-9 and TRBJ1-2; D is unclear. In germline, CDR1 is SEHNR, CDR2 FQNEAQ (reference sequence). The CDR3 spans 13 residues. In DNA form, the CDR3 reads TGTTCCAGCAGCTTAGAAACGGGCTATGGCTACACCTTC. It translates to CSSSLETGYGYTF. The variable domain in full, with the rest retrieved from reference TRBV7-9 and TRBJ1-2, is DTGVSQNPRHKITKRGQNVTFRCDPISEHNRLYWYRQTLGQGPEFLTYFQNEAQLEKSRLLSDRFSAERPKGSFSTLEIQRTEQGDSAMYLCSSSLETGYGYTFGSGTRLTVV.

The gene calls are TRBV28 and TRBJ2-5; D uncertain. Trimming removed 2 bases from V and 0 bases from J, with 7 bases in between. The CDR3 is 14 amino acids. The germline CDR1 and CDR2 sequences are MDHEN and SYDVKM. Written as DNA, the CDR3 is TGTGCCAGCAGTTTACGGTCGTACCAAGAGACCCAGTACTTC. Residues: CASSLRSYQETQYF.

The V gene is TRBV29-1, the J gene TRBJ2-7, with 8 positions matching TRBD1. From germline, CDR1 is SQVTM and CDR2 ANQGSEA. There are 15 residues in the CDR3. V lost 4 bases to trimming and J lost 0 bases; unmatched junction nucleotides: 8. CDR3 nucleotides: TGCAGCGTTGCCGGTGGACAGGGAAGCTCCTACGAGCAGTACTTC. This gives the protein CSVAGGQGSSYEQYF.

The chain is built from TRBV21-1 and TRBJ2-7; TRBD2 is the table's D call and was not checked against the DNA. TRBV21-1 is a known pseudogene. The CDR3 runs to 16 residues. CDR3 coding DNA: TGTGCCAGCAGCGCATGGGGACTAGGGCCTTACTACGTGCAGTACTTC. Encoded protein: CASSAWGLGPYYVQYF.

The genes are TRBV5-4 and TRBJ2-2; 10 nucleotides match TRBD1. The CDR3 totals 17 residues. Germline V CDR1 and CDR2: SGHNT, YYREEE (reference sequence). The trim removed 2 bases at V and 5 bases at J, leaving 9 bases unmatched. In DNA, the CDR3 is TGTGCCAGCAGCTTAAAGACAGGGGGCGCGAGAACCGGGGAGCTGTTTTTT. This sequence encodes CASSLKTGGARTGELFF.

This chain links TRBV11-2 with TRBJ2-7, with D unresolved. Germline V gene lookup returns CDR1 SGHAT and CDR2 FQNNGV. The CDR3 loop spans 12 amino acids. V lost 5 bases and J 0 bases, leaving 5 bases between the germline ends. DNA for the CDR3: TGTGCCAGCAGCCCTACCTCCTACGAGCAGTACTTC. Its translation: CASSPTSYEQYF.